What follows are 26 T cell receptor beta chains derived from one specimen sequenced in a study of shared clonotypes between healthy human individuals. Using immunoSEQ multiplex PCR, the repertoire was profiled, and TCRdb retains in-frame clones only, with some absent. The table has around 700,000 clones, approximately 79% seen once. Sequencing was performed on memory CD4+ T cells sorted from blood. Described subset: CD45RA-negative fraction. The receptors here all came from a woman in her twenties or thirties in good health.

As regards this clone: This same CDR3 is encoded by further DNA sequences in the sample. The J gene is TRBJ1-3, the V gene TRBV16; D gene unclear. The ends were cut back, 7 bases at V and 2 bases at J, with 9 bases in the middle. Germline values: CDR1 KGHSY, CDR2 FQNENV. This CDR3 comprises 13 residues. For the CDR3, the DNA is TGTGCCAGCAACGATTTCCCTGGAAACACCATATATTTT. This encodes CASNDFPGNTIYF.

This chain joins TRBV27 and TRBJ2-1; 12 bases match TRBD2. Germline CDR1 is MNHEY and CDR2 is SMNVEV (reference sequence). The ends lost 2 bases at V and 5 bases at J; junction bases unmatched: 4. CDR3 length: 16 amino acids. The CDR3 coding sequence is TGTGCCAGCAGTTTAGGTCTAGCGGGAGGGGACAATGAGCAGTTCTTC. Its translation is CASSLGLAGGDNEQFF.

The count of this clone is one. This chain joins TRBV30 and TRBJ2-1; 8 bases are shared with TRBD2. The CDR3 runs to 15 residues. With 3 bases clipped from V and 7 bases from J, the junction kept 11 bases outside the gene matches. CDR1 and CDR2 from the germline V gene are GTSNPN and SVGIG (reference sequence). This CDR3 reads CAWSGGAGVRNEQFF. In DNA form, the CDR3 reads TGTGCCTGGAGCGGGGGAGCGGGAGTACGGAATGAGCAGTTCTTC.

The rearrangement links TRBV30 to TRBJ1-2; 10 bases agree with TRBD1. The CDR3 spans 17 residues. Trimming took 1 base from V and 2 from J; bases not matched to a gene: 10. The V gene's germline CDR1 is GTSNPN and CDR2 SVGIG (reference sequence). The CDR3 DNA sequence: TGTGCCTGGAGTGATATCTACAGGGACAGGGGAAACTATGGCTACACCTTC. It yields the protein CAWSDIYRDRGNYGYTF.

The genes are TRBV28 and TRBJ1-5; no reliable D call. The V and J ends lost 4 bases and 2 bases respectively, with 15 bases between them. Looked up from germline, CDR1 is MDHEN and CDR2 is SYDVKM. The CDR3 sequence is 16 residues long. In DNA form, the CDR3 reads TGTGCCAGCAGTTCCATCCGGGCCGGCGGCAATCAGCCCCAGCATTTT. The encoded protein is CASSSIRAGGNQPQHF.

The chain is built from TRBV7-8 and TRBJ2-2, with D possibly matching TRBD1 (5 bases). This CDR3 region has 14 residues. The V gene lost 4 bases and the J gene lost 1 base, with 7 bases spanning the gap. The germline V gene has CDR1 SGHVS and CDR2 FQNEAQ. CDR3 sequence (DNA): TGTGCCAGCAGCTCTCAGGGGAACACCGGGGAGCTGTTTTTT. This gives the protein CASSSQGNTGELFF.

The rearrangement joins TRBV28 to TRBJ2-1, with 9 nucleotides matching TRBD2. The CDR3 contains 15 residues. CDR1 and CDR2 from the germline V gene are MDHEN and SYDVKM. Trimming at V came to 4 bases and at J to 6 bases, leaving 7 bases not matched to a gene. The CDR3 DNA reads TGTGCCAGCAGTTGGCGGGAGGGCCATCTCAATGAGCAGTTCTTC. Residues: CASSWREGHLNEQFF.

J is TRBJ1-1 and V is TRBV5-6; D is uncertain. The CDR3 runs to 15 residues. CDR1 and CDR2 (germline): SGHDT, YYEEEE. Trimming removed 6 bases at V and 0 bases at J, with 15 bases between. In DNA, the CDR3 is TGTGCCAGCACCGTGGGGTACTTCATGAACACTGAAGCTTTCTTT. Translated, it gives CASTVGYFMNTEAFF.

CDR3 bases: TGTGCCAGCAGCCAGGACAGGGGGGGGGATCAGCCCCAGCATTTT. Encoded protein: CASSQDRGGDQPQHF. V gene TRBV6-5 combines with J gene TRBJ1-5; 10 bases line up with TRBD1. The germline V gene has CDR1 MNHEY and CDR2 SVGAGI. J gave up 5 bases and V 6 bases, and 7 bases lay outside the gene matches. This CDR3 is 15 amino acids long.

Here the CDR3 reads CATLGTGPSYEQYF. The CDR3, as DNA: TGTGCCACCTTGGGAACAGGGCCCTCCTACGAGCAGTACTTC. The genes are TRBV7-9 and TRBJ2-7; maybe TRBD1 (6 bases). V dropped 10 bases and J dropped 0 bases, with 16 bases sitting between them. Germline CDR1 and CDR2: SEHNR and FQNEAQ (reference sequence). The CDR3 loop spans 14 amino acids. The complete variable domain, with remaining parts taken from reference TRBV7-9 and TRBJ2-7, reads DTGVSQNPRHKITKRGQNVTFRCDPISEHNRLYWYRQTLGQGPEFLTYFQNEAQLEKSRLLSDRFSAERPKGSFSTLEIQRTEQGDSAMYLCATLGTGPSYEQYFGPGTRLTVT.

CDR3 sequence reads: CASSAQADGELFF. The CDR3, as DNA: TGTGCCAGCAGCGCTCAGGCGGACGGGGAGCTGTTTTTT. The J gene is TRBJ2-2, the V gene TRBV6-1; the D is unclear. CDR3 length: 13 residues. The ends were cut back, 6 bases at V and 7 bases at J, with 12 bases in the middle. The germline V gene encodes CDR1 MNHNS and CDR2 SASEGT.

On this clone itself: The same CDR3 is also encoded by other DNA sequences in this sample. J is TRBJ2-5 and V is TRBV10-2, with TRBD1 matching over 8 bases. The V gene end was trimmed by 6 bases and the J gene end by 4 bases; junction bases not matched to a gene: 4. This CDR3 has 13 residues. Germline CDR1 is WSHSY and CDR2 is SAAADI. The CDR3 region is CASRTGGGETQYF. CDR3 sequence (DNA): TGCGCCAGCAGAACAGGGGGTGGAGAGACCCAGTACTTC.

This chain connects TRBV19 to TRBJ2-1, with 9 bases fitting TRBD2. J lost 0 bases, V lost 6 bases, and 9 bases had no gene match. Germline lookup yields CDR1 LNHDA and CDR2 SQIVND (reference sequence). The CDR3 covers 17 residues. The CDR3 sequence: CASRPPFSGSSYNEQFF. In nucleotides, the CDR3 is TGTGCCAGTAGACCCCCCTTTAGCGGGAGCTCCTACAATGAGCAGTTCTTC.

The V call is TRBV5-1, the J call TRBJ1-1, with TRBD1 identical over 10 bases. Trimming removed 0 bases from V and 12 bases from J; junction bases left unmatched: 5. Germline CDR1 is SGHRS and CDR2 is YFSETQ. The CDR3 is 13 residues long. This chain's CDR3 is CASSLGQGARTFF. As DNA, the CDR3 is TGCGCCAGCAGCTTGGGACAGGGGGCGAGAACTTTCTTT.

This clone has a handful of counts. The CDR3 coding sequence is TGTGCCTGGAGTGAACAGGCGGCCATTCAGTACTTC. It is translated as CAWSEQAAIQYF. The chain links TRBV30 to TRBJ2-4; perhaps TRBD1 as D (5 bases). V was pared by 1 base and J by 9 bases, with 10 bases between. Germline CDR1 is GTSNPN and CDR2 is SVGIG (reference sequence). The length of the CDR3 is 12 residues.

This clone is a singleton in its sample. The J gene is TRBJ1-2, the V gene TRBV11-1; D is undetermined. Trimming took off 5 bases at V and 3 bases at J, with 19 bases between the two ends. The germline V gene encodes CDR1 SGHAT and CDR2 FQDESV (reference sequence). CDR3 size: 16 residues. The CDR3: CASSMPVKGGDYGYTF. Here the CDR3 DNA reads TGTGCCAGCAGCATGCCGGTTAAGGGCGGAGACTATGGCTACACCTTC.

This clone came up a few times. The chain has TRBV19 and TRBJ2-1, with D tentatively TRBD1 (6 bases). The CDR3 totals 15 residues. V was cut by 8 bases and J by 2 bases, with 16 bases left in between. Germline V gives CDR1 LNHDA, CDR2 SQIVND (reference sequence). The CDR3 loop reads CASCLGQGTYNEQFF. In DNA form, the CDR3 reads TGTGCCAGTTGCCTGGGGCAGGGGACCTACAATGAGCAGTTCTTC.

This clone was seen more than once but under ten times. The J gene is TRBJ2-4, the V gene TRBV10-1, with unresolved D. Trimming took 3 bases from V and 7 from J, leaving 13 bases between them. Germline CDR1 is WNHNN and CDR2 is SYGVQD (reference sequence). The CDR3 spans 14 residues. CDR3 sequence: CASSDSSVRNIQYF. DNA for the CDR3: TGCGCCAGCAGTGACTCCAGCGTAAGGAACATTCAGTACTTC.

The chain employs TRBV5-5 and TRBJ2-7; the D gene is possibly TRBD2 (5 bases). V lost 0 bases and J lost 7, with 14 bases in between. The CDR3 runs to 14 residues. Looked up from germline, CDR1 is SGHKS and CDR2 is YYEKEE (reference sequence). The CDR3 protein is CASSLEQTSGEQYF. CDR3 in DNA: TGTGCCAGCAGCTTGGAACAGACTTCGGGGGAGCAGTACTTC.

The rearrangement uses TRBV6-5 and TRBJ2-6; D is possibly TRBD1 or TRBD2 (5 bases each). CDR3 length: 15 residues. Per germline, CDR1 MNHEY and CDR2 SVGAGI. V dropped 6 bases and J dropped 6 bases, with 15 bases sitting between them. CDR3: CASSPFGTAANVLTF. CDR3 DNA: TGTGCCAGCAGCCCATTCGGGACCGCGGCCAACGTCCTGACTTTC.

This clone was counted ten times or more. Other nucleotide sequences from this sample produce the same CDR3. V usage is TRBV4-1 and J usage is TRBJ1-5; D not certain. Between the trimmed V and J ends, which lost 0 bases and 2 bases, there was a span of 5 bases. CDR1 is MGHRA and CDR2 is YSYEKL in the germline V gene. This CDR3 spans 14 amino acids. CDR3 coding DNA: TGCGCCAGCAGCCAAGATCCAGGCAATCAGCCCCAGCATTTT. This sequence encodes CASSQDPGNQPQHF.

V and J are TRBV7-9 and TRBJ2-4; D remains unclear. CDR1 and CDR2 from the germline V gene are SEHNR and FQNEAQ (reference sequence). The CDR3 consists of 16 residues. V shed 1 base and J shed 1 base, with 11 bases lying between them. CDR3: CASSLGGSLAKNIQYF. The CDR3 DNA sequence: TGTGCCAGCAGCTTAGGTGGCTCTCTGGCCAAAAACATTCAGTACTTC.

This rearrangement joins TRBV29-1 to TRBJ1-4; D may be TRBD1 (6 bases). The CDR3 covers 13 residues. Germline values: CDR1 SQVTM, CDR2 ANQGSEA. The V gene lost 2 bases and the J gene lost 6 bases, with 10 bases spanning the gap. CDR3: CSVERDIDEKLFF. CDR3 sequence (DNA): TGCAGCGTTGAAAGGGACATAGATGAAAAACTGTTTTTT.

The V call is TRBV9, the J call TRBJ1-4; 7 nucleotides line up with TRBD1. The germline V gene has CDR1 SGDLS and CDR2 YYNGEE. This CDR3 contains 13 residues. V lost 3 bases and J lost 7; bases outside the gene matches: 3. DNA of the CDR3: TGTGCCAGCAGCGCCGGGACAGCTGAAAAACTGTTTTTT. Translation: CASSAGTAEKLFF.

The CDR3 sequence is CASGTVGNIQYF. The CDR3, as DNA: TGTGCCAGCGGGACAGTGGGAAACATTCAGTACTTC. V and J are TRBV7-9 and TRBJ2-4; 7 nucleotides line up with TRBD1. This CDR3 has 12 residues. Germline loops: CDR1 SEHNR, CDR2 FQNEAQ (reference sequence). Trimming cost V 8 bases and J 6 bases; bases outside gene matches: 4.

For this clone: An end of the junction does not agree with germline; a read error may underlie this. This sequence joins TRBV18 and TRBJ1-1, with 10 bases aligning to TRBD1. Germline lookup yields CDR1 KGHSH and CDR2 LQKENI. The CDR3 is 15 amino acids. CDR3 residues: CASSPAGQGNPEAFF. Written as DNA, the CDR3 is TGTGCCAGCTCACCTGCGGGACAGGGGAACCCTGAAGCTTTCTTT.